Reported below is one T cell receptor (beta chain). The data were produced by immunoSEQ multiplex PCR, yet TCRdb's version contains in-frame clones alone and is incomplete. Of around 290,000 clones listed, approximately 86% were seen once; the top ten hold around 0.92%. The sample originates from a study of blood T cell repertoires in COVID-19. V lost 4 bases, J lost 5 bases, and 13 bases stayed unmatched. CDR1 is KGHSH and CDR2 is LQKENI in the germline V gene. This CDR3 has 16 amino acids. Allocation to cohorts depended on clinical history reported by the participants. Cohort 3 recovery required two negative PCRs, clearance, or symptom resolution.

The receptor's source is a woman aged 25-40 years who had recovered from COVID-19. The rearrangement joins TRBV18 to TRBJ2-5; 7 bases are shared with TRBD1. Material: PBMCs or T cells enriched from blood (not recorded which). The chain's CDR3 is CASSQRQGPLSETQYF. DNA for the CDR3: TGTGCCAGCTCACAGCGACAGGGACCTCTTTCCGAGACCCAGTACTTC.